The 19 T cell receptor beta chains given below trace back to one sample, sequenced in a study of blood T cell repertoires in COVID-19. TCRdb's table, derived via immunoSEQ multiplex PCR, lists solely in-frame clones and lacks some. The sample lists about 400,000 clones; over 75% were seen once. The sample comprised PBMCs or T cells enriched from blood (not recorded which). The origin of the receptors is a woman under 40 who had recovered from COVID-19.

V is TRBV5-5 and J is TRBJ2-1, with 11 bases lining up with TRBD2. The ends lost 4 bases at V and 2 bases at J; junction bases unmatched: 5. The CDR3 sequence is 16 residues long. Germline V gene sequence: CDR1 SGHKS, CDR2 YYEKEE (reference sequence). The CDR3 DNA reads as TGTGCCAGCAGCCCACCTAGCGGGAGGACCTACAATGAGCAGTTCTTC. Protein sequence: CASSPPSGRTYNEQFF.

The chain combines TRBV9 with TRBJ2-7, with D uncertain. This CDR3 is built from 12 residues. The V gene's germline CDR1 is SGDLS and CDR2 YYNGEE. V was clipped by 0 bases and J by 5 bases, with 6 bases between them. CDR3 coding DNA: TGTGCCAGCAGCGTAGGAGGAGACGAGCAGTACTTC. This gives the protein CASSVGGDEQYF.

This chain connects TRBV5-1 to TRBJ1-2, with D maybe TRBD1 (5 bases). The CDR3 runs 15 residues. Germline CDR1 SGHRS, CDR2 YFSETQ. V was trimmed by 0 bases and J by 4 bases, leaving 13 bases between them. The CDR3 is CASSLDDSQAYGYTF. In DNA, the CDR3 is TGCGCCAGCAGCTTGGATGACAGCCAGGCCTATGGCTACACCTTC.

The rearrangement uses TRBV19 and TRBJ2-2; 12 bases align to TRBD2. This CDR3 has 18 amino acids. V trimming: 5 bases; J trimming: 6 bases; junction bases outside the gene matches: 13. CDR1 and CDR2 from the germline V gene are LNHDA and SQIVND (reference sequence). The CDR3 nucleotides are TGTGCCAGTAGTGAGGCTAGCGGGAGGGCCAAATACGCCGGGGAGCTGTTTTTT. Residues: CASSEASGRAKYAGELFF.

This CDR3 reads CATSGQSPYGYTF. The CDR3 DNA reads TGTGCCACCTCGGGACAGAGTCCGTATGGCTACACCTTC. The chain combines TRBV2 with TRBJ1-2; 7 nucleotides line up with TRBD1. V was clipped by 10 bases and J by 5 bases; unmatched bases: 10. This CDR3 region has 13 residues. Looked up from germline, CDR1 is SNHLY and CDR2 is FYNNEI.

The chain combines TRBV7-2 with TRBJ1-1; D is unclear. The germline V and J ends were trimmed by 4 bases and 8 bases, with 11 bases remaining between them. Germline V gene sequence: CDR1 SGHTA, CDR2 FQGNSA. CDR3 length equals 12 residues. CDR3 DNA sequence: TGTGCCAGCAGCTCGCTCCGGGGAGAAGCTTTCTTT. Translation gives CASSSLRGEAFF. The full variable domain, with the rest looked up from reference TRBV7-2 and TRBJ1-1, is GAGVSQSPSNKVTEKGKDVELRCDPISGHTALYWYRQSLGQGLEFLIYFQGNSAPDKSGLPSDRFSAERTGGSVSTLTIQRTQQEDSAVYLCASSSLRGEAFFGQGTRLTVV.

The CDR3 DNA is TGTGCCAGCAGTCCTCGGGGACAGTTTAACTATGGCTACACCTTC. This translates into CASSPRGQFNYGYTF. The genes are TRBV6-5 and TRBJ1-2; 7 bases align to TRBD1. V lost 5 bases to trimming and J lost 1 base; unmatched junction nucleotides: 7. This CDR3 is built from 15 residues. Germline V gene sequence: CDR1 MNHEY, CDR2 SVGAGI.

CDR3 in DNA: TGTGCCATCAGCGAAGGACAGGGTCCGGGCTACACCTTC. This encodes CAISEGQGPGYTF. This chain uses TRBV10-3 with TRBJ1-2; 8 nucleotides align to TRBD1. Germline V gene lookup returns CDR1 ENHRY and CDR2 SYGVKD. J was trimmed by 8 bases and V by 6 bases; bases with no gene match: 8. The CDR3 sequence is 13 residues long.

This clone has more than one count but fewer than ten. Distinct nucleotide sequences in the sample also encode this CDR3. The V call is TRBV29-1, the J call TRBJ2-7; 13 bases line up with TRBD2. Trimming cost V 6 bases and J 2 bases; bases outside gene matches: 4. The CDR3 consists of 14 residues. Germline lookup yields CDR1 SQVTM and CDR2 ANQGSEA. The chain's CDR3 is CSVGGLAGAYEQYF. Here the CDR3 DNA reads TGCAGCGTGGGAGGACTAGCGGGAGCCTACGAGCAGTACTTC.

The chain uses TRBV27 and TRBJ1-5, with TRBD1 identical over 10 bases. Looked up from germline, CDR1 is MNHEY and CDR2 is SMNVEV (reference sequence). The CDR3 contains 18 residues. V lost 6 bases and J lost 7; bases outside the gene matches: 18. CDR3 DNA: TGTGCCAGCAGCCCCGGGGCGGGCGGGACAGGGGTCTACCAGCCCCAGCATTTT. This sequence encodes CASSPGAGGTGVYQPQHF.

Turning to this clone: Other DNA sequences in the sample encode the same CDR3. J is TRBJ1-2 and V is TRBV12-3 or TRBV12-4, with a weak D call TRBD1 (5 bases). V shed 6 bases and J shed 1 base, with 9 bases lying between them. This CDR3 is built from 13 residues. The CDR3 region is CASSIDSNYGYTF. The CDR3 DNA reads as TGTGCCAGCAGCATAGACAGTAACTATGGCTACACCTTC.

The V and J genes are TRBV5-1 and TRBJ2-6; D uncertain. Trimming removed 3 bases from V and 0 bases from J, with 7 bases in between. The CDR3 covers 15 residues. Germline V gene sequence: CDR1 SGHRS, CDR2 YFSETQ. CDR3 sequence (DNA): TGCGCCAGCAGCTCAGGCAGCTCTGGGGCCAACGTCCTGACTTTC. This gives the protein CASSSGSSGANVLTF.

The chain combines TRBV5-4 with TRBJ2-1; the match to TRBD2 covers 8 bases. V trimming: 0 bases; J trimming: 3 bases; junction bases outside the gene matches: 5. There are 16 residues in the CDR3. The germline V gene encodes CDR1 SGHNT and CDR2 YYREEE (reference sequence). In DNA, the CDR3 is TGTGCCAGCAGCTTGGTAACTAGCGGTCTCTACAATGAGCAGTTCTTC. It specifies CASSLVTSGLYNEQFF.

V usage is TRBV7-9 and J usage is TRBJ2-1; TRBD1 aligns across 7 bases. The CDR3 runs to 17 residues. V shed 5 bases and J 3 bases; nucleotides not matched to a gene: 13. CDR1 and CDR2 from the germline V gene are SEHNR and FQNEAQ (reference sequence). The CDR3 is CASSQTGRGGSYNEQFF. The CDR3, as DNA: TGTGCCAGCAGCCAGACAGGGCGTGGGGGAAGCTACAATGAGCAGTTCTTC. Drawing the rest from reference TRBV7-9 and TRBJ2-1, the complete variable domain is DTGVSQNPRHKITKRGQNVTFRCDPISEHNRLYWYRQTLGQGPEFLTYFQNEAQLEKSRLLSDRFSAERPKGSFSTLEIQRTEQGDSAMYLCASSQTGRGGSYNEQFFGPGTRLTVL.

The rearrangement joins TRBV5-1 to TRBJ2-7; 9 bases line up with TRBD1. The CDR3 totals 12 residues. Germline values: CDR1 SGHRS, CDR2 YFSETQ. The J segment lost 5 bases and the V segment lost 5 bases, leaving 2 bases of the junction unmatched. The CDR3 here is CASRRDRDEQYF. The CDR3 coding sequence is TGCGCCAGCAGACGGGACAGGGACGAGCAGTACTTC.

The genes are TRBV24-1 and TRBJ2-7; TRBD1 agrees at 9 bases. The germline V gene encodes CDR1 KGHDR and CDR2 SFDVKD. Trimming took 5 bases from V and 4 from J; bases not matched to a gene: 5. The CDR3 covers 14 residues. The CDR3 DNA sequence: TGTGCCACCAGTGGAACAGGGGGCGGTTACGAGCAGTACTTC. Its translation: CATSGTGGGYEQYF.

The chain has TRBV4-2 and TRBJ1-1; no reliable D call. Between the trimmed V and J ends, which lost 0 bases and 5 bases, there was a span of 16 bases. The CDR3 sequence is 16 residues long. CDR1 LGHNA and CDR2 YNFKEQ come from the germline V gene. CDR3 DNA sequence: TGTGCCAGCAGCCAAGATCTGTCGAACTCGGGAACTGAAGCTTTCTTT. Translated, it gives CASSQDLSNSGTEAFF.

This chain connects TRBV5-8 to TRBJ1-1; D not certain. V gave up 0 bases and J gave up 7 bases, with 16 bases separating them. This CDR3 region has 15 residues. From germline, CDR1 is SGHTS and CDR2 YDEGEE. In nucleotides, the CDR3 is TGTGCCAGCAGCTTGGCCAAGTTCGGGATTGGTGAAGCTTTCTTT. Amino acid sequence: CASSLAKFGIGEAFF.

V is TRBV6-5 and J is TRBJ1-4, with 8 nucleotides matching TRBD1. This CDR3 has 15 amino acids. From germline, CDR1 is MNHEY and CDR2 SVGAGI. V lost 6 bases to trimming and J lost 4 bases; unmatched junction nucleotides: 7. The CDR3 DNA is TGTGCCAGCAGCCACGGACAGGGTGGTAATGAAAAACTGTTTTTT. Encoded protein: CASSHGQGGNEKLFF.